This T cell receptor beta chain was recovered during a study of CD8+CD57+ T cells in acquired aplastic anemia (dated by TCRdb to 2017 to 2018). About the full investigation: Extracted DNA from sorted CD4+ and CD8+ cells averaged around 2.9 ug, ranging from about 0.19 to 30 ug. CD8+CD57+ expansion was defined as a frequency above the mean frequency observed in healthy subjects.

Flow cytometry had shown CD8+CD57+ cell expansion in the patients selected for sequencing. Every patient had a diagnosis of severe acquired aplastic anemia based on International Study of Aplastic Anemia and Agranulocytosis and Camitta criteria. At the time blood was sampled, none of the patients had received any therapy. The study deep-sequenced TCR repertoires of sorted CD4+ and CD8+ blood T cells from severe aplastic anemia patients and healthy subjects. Patients were enrolled in the USA under clinicaltrials.gov protocols 00001620, 01623167, 00001397, 00071045, 00081523 and 00961064. Ficoll-Paque density gradient centrifugation was used to isolate peripheral blood mononuclear cells. Before DNA extraction, CD4+ and CD8+ T cells were sorted by FACS or by magnetic beads. What the study reported, not specific to this receptor: Between patients and healthy controls, no significant difference in CD8+ Simpson's diversity was found (P=0.060). Roughly 30 CD8+ CDR3 sequences were found to be shared between patients and controls, but these sequences appeared to be highly expressed in patients and within the immunodominant clones of the patients.

Profiling of TCR beta VDJ combinations and CDR3 sequences used genomic DNA as the template. An Illumina HiSeq 2000 was used for TCR repertoire sequencing. The authors' pipeline ran thus. Repertoires were assessed using TRBV/TRBJ rearrangement plots, CDR3 size and DJ length profiles, and Simpson's diversity index. The most abundant DNA sequence in the deep sequencing data was defined as the immunodominant clone. CDR3 amino acid sequences were screened for sharing across subjects and compared with published repertoires and the VDJdb database. TCRdb trimmed the raw reads at Q25, called clones with MiXCR and kept productive beta chains. Every entry covers one CDR3 protein and lists the most common genes and DNA from its rows. Clone size and V and J calls follow TCRdb, not the original study. The sample table holds approximately 300,000 distinct CDR3 sequences, of which 50% to 65% were seen once. 1.3% of the sample goes to the ten largest clones.

Trimming takes 0 bases from V and 5 bases from J, and the germline ends sit 11 bases apart. Inclusive of the bounding cysteine and phenylalanine, the CDR3 is 14 residues long. Only CDR3 DNA remains: 42 bases, in frame from the first base. CDR1 is given as SGHKS and CDR2 as YYEKEE, both from the germline V gene (reference sequence). In its sample, this clonotype was seen a few times. Which antigen it targets is not known. Base qualities are missing; no much larger clone stands one base away. The sequence came from a human donor with aplastic anemia. The chain uses TRBV5-5 and TRBJ2-5; no D gene can be assigned with confidence. Material for sequencing was sorted CD4+, CD8+, or CD8+CD57+ T cells (not recorded which) from PBMCs. The DNA sequence is as follows: TGTGCCAGCAGCTTGGTGGTTAGCCATGAGACCCAGTACTTC. Its protein is CASSLVVSHETQYF. The full variable domain, with segments outside the CDR3 supplied by the reference TRBV5-5 and TRBJ2-5 proteins, appears as DAGVTQSPTHLIKTRGQQVTLRCSPISGHKSVSWYQQVLGQGPQFIFQYYEKEERGRGNFPDRFSARQFPNYSSELNVNALLLGDSALYLCASSLVVSHETQYFGPGTRLLVL.